The 23 T cell receptor beta chains below come from one sample, sequenced in a study of blood T cell repertoires in COVID-19. The repertoire was sequenced with immunoSEQ multiplex PCR; TCRdb's copy has only in-frame clones and lacks some. The sample contains 100,000 to 150,000 clones, approximately 88% of which appear only once. Material: peripheral blood. Receptors originate from a man in his 60s with acute or convalescent COVID-19.

CDR3 loop: CASSSGVRNQPQHF. Here the CDR3 DNA reads TGTGCCAGCAGTTCAGGGGTGCGCAATCAGCCCCAGCATTTT. This chain links TRBV28 with TRBJ1-5, with D perhaps TRBD1 (6 bases). Germline CDR1 and CDR2: MDHEN and SYDVKM. Deletions cut 4 bases from V and 2 bases from J, with 9 bases between. The CDR3 extends over 14 amino acids.

V and J are TRBV19 and TRBJ1-5; D gene uncertain. CDR1 LNHDA and CDR2 SQIVND come from the germline V gene (reference sequence). The ends were cut back, 9 bases at V and 7 bases at J, with 13 bases in the middle. The CDR3 covers 12 residues. CDR3 sequence: CASQGAGQPQHF. In nucleotides, the CDR3 is TGTGCCAGCCAAGGAGCCGGCCAGCCCCAGCATTTT.

This clone was counted once. This rearrangement joins TRBV29-1 to TRBJ2-2, with a weak D call TRBD2 (5 bases). The V end lost 3 bases, the J end lost 5 bases, and 10 bases lay between the germline ends. The CDR3 loop spans 13 amino acids. The germline V gene encodes CDR1 SQVTM and CDR2 ANQGSEA. The CDR3: CSVDPTGTGELFF. The CDR3 nucleotides are TGCAGCGTTGACCCCACGGGGACCGGGGAGCTGTTTTTT.

This chain links TRBV5-6 with TRBJ1-5; 8 positions match TRBD1. Unmatched junction bases numbered 16, after V lost 5 bases and J lost 0 bases. CDR1 and CDR2 from the germline V gene are SGHDT and YYEEEE. The CDR3 runs 19 residues. CDR3 sequence: CASSSRTGKGGYSNQPQHF. DNA for the CDR3: TGTGCCAGCAGTTCTAGGACAGGGAAGGGGGGATATAGCAATCAGCCCCAGCATTTT.

This clone was recorded only once. The V and J genes are TRBV19 and TRBJ1-4; 11 bases agree with TRBD1. V gave up 6 bases and J gave up 0 bases; unmatched junction bases: 9. The CDR3 is made up of 18 amino acids. The germline gives CDR1 LNHDA, CDR2 SQIVND (reference sequence). Here the CDR3 DNA reads TGTGCCAGTAGAACCGGACAGGGGGCATTGGCAACTAATGAAAAACTGTTTTTT. It specifies CASRTGQGALATNEKLFF.

DNA for the CDR3: TGTGCCAGCAGCTTAGCGGCAGGGGGTACAGATACGCAGTATTTT. Translated: CASSLAAGGTDTQYF. The chain uses TRBV7-8 and TRBJ2-3, with 7 positions matching TRBD1. Germline values: CDR1 SGHVS, CDR2 FQNEAQ. There are 15 residues in the CDR3. Germline trimming cut 0 bases from V and 3 bases from J; bases unmatched to any gene: 3.

The chain combines TRBV28 with TRBJ2-5; 7 positions match TRBD2. The V gene end was trimmed by 7 bases and the J gene end by 1 base; junction bases not matched to a gene: 3. In germline, CDR1 is MDHEN, CDR2 SYDVKM. This CDR3 contains 13 residues. The CDR3 spells CASTPGGQETQYF. CDR3 nucleotides: TGTGCCAGCACCCCGGGAGGCCAAGAGACCCAGTACTTC.

This chain's CDR3 is CASSVGDSPNPRNTEAFF. The CDR3 bases are TGTGCCAGCAGCGTAGGGGACAGCCCTAACCCTCGGAACACTGAAGCTTTCTTT. The rearrangement uses TRBV9 and TRBJ1-1; 7 bases align to TRBD1. With V trimmed by 0 bases and J by 1 base, 12 bases remained unmatched. Germline V lookup: CDR1 SGDLS, CDR2 YYNGEE. The CDR3 totals 18 residues.

This clone was observed a single time. V usage is TRBV7-9 and J usage is TRBJ2-3; 7 nucleotides align to TRBD2. Looked up from germline, CDR1 is SEHNR and CDR2 is FQNEAQ (reference sequence). CDR3 length: 16 residues. Trimming removed 4 bases from V and 4 bases from J; junction bases left unmatched: 11. The CDR3 loop is CASSSRRGGGADTQYF. CDR3 nucleotide sequence: TGTGCCAGCAGCTCTCGGAGGGGCGGGGGAGCAGATACGCAGTATTTT.

The chain joins TRBV10-1 to TRBJ2-7, with D possibly matching TRBD2 (6 bases). V lost 0 bases to trimming and J lost 6 bases, with 15 bases between them. The CDR3 is 15 amino acids. Germline CDR1 reads WNHNN; CDR2 reads SYGVQD (reference sequence). The CDR3 DNA reads TGCGCCAGCAGTGAGTCGAAGGGAGGACCCAGCGAGCAGTACTTC. Its translation is CASSESKGGPSEQYF.

The genes are TRBV7-9 and TRBJ2-5, with TRBD2 identical over 10 bases. Germline CDR1 is SEHNR and CDR2 is FQNEAQ (reference sequence). The CDR3 extends over 15 amino acids. Germline trimming cut 5 bases from V and 0 bases from J; bases unmatched to any gene: 3. Written as DNA, the CDR3 is TGTGCCAGCAGCCCTACTAGCGGGGACCAAGAGACCCAGTACTTC. This gives the protein CASSPTSGDQETQYF. The full variable domain, with the rest looked up from reference TRBV7-9 and TRBJ2-5, is DTGVSQNPRHKITKRGQNVTFRCDPISEHNRLYWYRQTLGQGPEFLTYFQNEAQLEKSRLLSDRFSAERPKGSFSTLEIQRTEQGDSAMYLCASSPTSGDQETQYFGPGTRLLVL.

V usage is TRBV30 and J usage is TRBJ2-3, with TRBD2 identical over 9 bases. Per germline, CDR1 GTSNPN and CDR2 SVGIG (reference sequence). V shed 0 bases and J 8 bases; nucleotides not matched to a gene: 6. The CDR3 has 14 residues. The chain's CDR3 is CAWSVGGGAATQYF. The CDR3 nucleotides are TGTGCCTGGAGTGTAGGCGGGGGGGCCGCTACGCAGTATTTT.

This clone was detected a few times. The chain joins TRBV27 to TRBJ1-2; perhaps TRBD1 as D (6 bases). This CDR3 region has 13 residues. The V gene's germline CDR1 is MNHEY and CDR2 SMNVEV (reference sequence). V was pared by 3 bases and J by 4 bases, with 9 bases between. CDR3: CASSFAGVYGYTF. CDR3 DNA sequence: TGTGCCAGCAGTTTTGCAGGGGTCTATGGCTACACCTTC.

The chain couples TRBV6-4 to TRBJ2-2; 8 nucleotides agree with TRBD2. CDR3 length: 19 amino acids. V was clipped by 10 bases and J by 0 bases; unmatched bases: 19. Germline V gene lookup returns CDR1 MRHNA and CDR2 SNTAGT. DNA for the CDR3: TGTGCCACCCAGCGGGCCGAGAGCGGGAGAGAATCGAACACCGGGGAGCTGTTTTTT. Translation: CATQRAESGRESNTGELFF.

The rearrangement uses TRBV2 and TRBJ1-5, with D tentatively TRBD1 (6 bases). V was pared by 4 bases and J by 7 bases, with 14 bases between. Looked up from germline, CDR1 is SNHLY and CDR2 is FYNNEI. The CDR3 runs 14 residues. The CDR3 protein is CASSAQAQGQPQHF. The CDR3 nucleotides are TGTGCCAGCAGTGCTCAGGCCCAGGGGCAGCCCCAGCATTTT.

This clone was observed once. CDR3 protein: CASSQAGGTGANEQFF. The DNA for the CDR3 is TGTGCCAGCAGCCAAGCCGGTGGGACAGGGGCTAATGAGCAGTTCTTC. J is TRBJ2-1 and V is TRBV3-1 (or the pseudogene TRBV3-2), with 10 bases identical to TRBD1. The V gene's germline CDR1 is LGHDT and CDR2 YNNKEL (reference sequence). V lost 1 base and J lost 7; bases outside the gene matches: 7. This CDR3 has 16 amino acids.

With regard to this clone: With a much larger clone just one base away, this may be a read error. The same CDR3 also results from other DNA sequences found in this sample. The chain uses TRBV7-9 and TRBJ2-3; 7 bases line up with TRBD1. The CDR3 has 15 amino acids. Germline trimming cut 1 base from V and 2 bases from J; bases unmatched to any gene: 3. Germline V gene lookup returns CDR1 SEHNR and CDR2 FQNEAQ (reference sequence). This CDR3 reads CASSLDRGFTDTQYF. For the CDR3, the DNA is TGTGCCAGCAGCTTAGACAGGGGCTTCACAGATACGCAGTATTTT.

The gene calls are TRBV30 and TRBJ2-3; 9 nucleotides line up with TRBD1. V lost 4 bases and J lost 5; bases outside the gene matches: 10. CDR3 size: 15 residues. Germline V gene data show CDR1 as GTSNPN and CDR2 as SVGIG (reference sequence). The CDR3, as DNA: TGTGCCTGGACCCCAGGACAGGGGAACGGAGATACGCAGTATTTT. Translation: CAWTPGQGNGDTQYF.

This clone was seen once. The CDR3 sequence: CASRDRAYGYTF. Written as DNA, the CDR3 is TGTGCCAGCAGGGACAGGGCCTATGGCTACACCTTC. The rearrangement uses TRBV6-5 and TRBJ1-2; 8 nucleotides agree with TRBD1. The germline gives CDR1 MNHEY, CDR2 SVGAGI. V lost 6 bases, J lost 4 bases, and 1 base stayed unmatched. The CDR3 spans 12 residues.

V and J are TRBV19 and TRBJ2-2; D perhaps matches TRBD2 (6 bases). The germline V gene has CDR1 LNHDA and CDR2 SQIVND (reference sequence). The CDR3 is 16 amino acids. The V and J ends lost 1 base and 3 bases respectively, with 12 bases between them. The CDR3 sequence is CASSIGAGIDTGELFF. CDR3 in DNA: TGTGCCAGTAGTATAGGGGCGGGGATCGACACCGGGGAGCTGTTTTTT.

The chain uses TRBV10-3 and TRBJ1-1; 8 bases map to TRBD1. The CDR3 has 15 residues. Germline CDR1 ENHRY, CDR2 SYGVKD. With 6 bases clipped from V and 3 bases from J, the junction kept 9 bases outside the gene matches. CDR3 nucleotides: TGTGCCATCAGAGGACAGGGTGTATCCGACACTGAAGCTTTCTTT. Its translation: CAIRGQGVSDTEAFF.

Details on this clone: Within the sample, other DNA sequences also encode this same CDR3. The J gene is TRBJ2-2, the V gene TRBV7-2; 12 positions agree with TRBD2. This CDR3 is 17 amino acids long. V lost 6 bases to trimming and J lost 3 bases; unmatched junction nucleotides: 8. Germline V gene lookup returns CDR1 SGHTA and CDR2 FQGNSA. CDR3 bases: TGTGCCAGCAGTTCGCTAGCGGGAGGGCCGGACACCGGGGAGCTGTTTTTT. This translates into CASSSLAGGPDTGELFF.

The V gene is TRBV24-1, the J gene TRBJ1-1, with D tentatively TRBD1 (6 bases). Germline V gene lookup returns CDR1 KGHDR and CDR2 SFDVKD. With 1 base removed from V and 8 bases from J, the gap between germline ends came to 16 bases. The CDR3 contains 15 residues. For the CDR3, the DNA is TGTGCCACCAGTGATTTTAAACAGGGACGGGTCGAAGCTTTCTTT. This gives the protein CATSDFKQGRVEAFF.